This is a list of T cell receptor beta chains from one sample in a study of shared clonotypes between healthy human individuals. Using immunoSEQ multiplex PCR, the repertoire was profiled, and TCRdb retains in-frame clones only, with some absent. The sample has more than 600,000 clones; around 90% are singletons. Material: naive CD8+ T cells sorted from blood. Every receptor here comes from a man aged 25-45 years in good health. The CDR3 runs from the conserved cysteine through the conserved F or W. A D gene is named only where the DNA matches it firmly. Part of the rows lack a size; the others show once, few, many or a class for expanded clones.

d_call	v_call	j_call	clone_size	cdr3_aa	cdr3_nt
.	TRBV5-1	TRBJ1-4	.	CASSLERGAHEKLFF	TGCGCCAGCAGCTTGGAACGGGGCGCCCATGAAAAACTGTTTTTT
.	TRBV27	TRBJ1-2	.	CASSPTAGTGYTF	TGTGCCAGCAGCCCCACCGCAGGGACCGGCTACACCTTC
.	TRBV4-1	TRBJ2-5	.	CASSQGPLQYF	TGCGCCAGCAGCCAAGGACCTCTCCAGTACTTC
.	TRBV9	TRBJ2-1	.	CASSEGGVTYNEQFF	TGTGCCAGCAGCGAGGGCGGAGTTACCTACAATGAGCAGTTCTTC
TRBD2	TRBV25-1	TRBJ2-1	.	CASSAQRGGSSYNEQFF	TGTGCCAGCAGTGCCCAGAGGGGCGGGAGCTCCTACAATGAGCAGTTCTTC
.	TRBV28	TRBJ1-5	.	CASSLGRGNQPQHF	TGTGCCAGCAGTTTAGGGAGGGGAAATCAGCCCCAGCATTTT
TRBD2	TRBV2	TRBJ2-5	.	CASSEPGTREETQYF	TGTGCCAGCAGTGAGCCCGGGACTAGGGAAGAGACCCAGTACTTC
.	TRBV5-1	TRBJ2-7	.	CASSLAAWDEQYF	TGCGCCAGCAGCTTGGCCGCATGGGACGAGCAGTACTTC
TRBD2	TRBV18	TRBJ2-3	.	CASSPPGLAGGTDTQYF	TGTGCCAGCTCACCCCCGGGACTAGCGGGCGGGACAGATACGCAGTATTTT
.	TRBV10-2	TRBJ2-7	once	CASLGREGYEQYF	TGCGCCAGCTTGGGACGGGAAGGCTACGAGCAGTACTTC
.	TRBV27	TRBJ2-5	.	CASSLSVRTAYQETQYF	TGTGCCAGCAGTTTATCGGTTCGGACAGCGTACCAAGAGACCCAGTACTTC
TRBD2	TRBV7-9	TRBJ2-1	once	CASSSSHSGRTYNEQFF	TGTGCCAGCAGCTCCAGCCATAGCGGGAGGACCTACAATGAGCAGTTCTTC
.	TRBV7-6	TRBJ1-3	.	CASSLAHSGNTIYF	TGTGCCAGCAGCTTAGCCCACAGTGGAAACACCATATATTTT
.	TRBV6-1	TRBJ2-7	.	CASSEDTYYEQYF	TGTGCCAGCAGTGAGGACACCTACTACGAGCAGTACTTC
TRBD2	TRBV7-9	TRBJ2-1	.	CASRIAGTYNEQFF	TGTGCCAGCCGCATAGCGGGGACGTACAATGAGCAGTTCTTC
TRBD2	TRBV2	TRBJ2-1	once	CASRGGLAEQYEQFF	TGTGCCAGCAGGGGGGGACTAGCGGAACAATATGAGCAGTTCTTC